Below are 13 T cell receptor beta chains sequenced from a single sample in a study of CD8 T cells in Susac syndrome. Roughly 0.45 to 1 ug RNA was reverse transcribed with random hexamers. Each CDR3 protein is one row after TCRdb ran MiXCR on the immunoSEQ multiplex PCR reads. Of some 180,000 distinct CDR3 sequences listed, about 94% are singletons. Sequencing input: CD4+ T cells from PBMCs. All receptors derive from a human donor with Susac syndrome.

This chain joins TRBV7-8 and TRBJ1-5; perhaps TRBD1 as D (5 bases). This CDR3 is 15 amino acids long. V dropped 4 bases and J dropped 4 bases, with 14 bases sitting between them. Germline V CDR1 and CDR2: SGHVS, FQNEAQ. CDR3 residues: CASSWSGTSNQPQHF. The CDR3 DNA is TGTGCCAGCAGCTGGTCCGGGACCTCAAATCAGCCCCAGCATTTT.

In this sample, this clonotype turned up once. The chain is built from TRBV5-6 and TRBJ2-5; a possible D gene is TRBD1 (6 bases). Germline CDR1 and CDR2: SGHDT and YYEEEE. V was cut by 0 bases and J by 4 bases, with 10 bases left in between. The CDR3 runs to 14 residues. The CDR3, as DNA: TGTGCCAGCAGCTTGGTAGGCAGGGGAGAGACCCAGTACTTC. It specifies CASSLVGRGETQYF.

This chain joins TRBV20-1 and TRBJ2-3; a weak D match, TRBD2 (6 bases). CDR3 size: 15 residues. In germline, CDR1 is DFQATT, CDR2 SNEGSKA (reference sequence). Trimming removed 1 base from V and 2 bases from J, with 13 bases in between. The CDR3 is CSARGLGTHTDTQYF. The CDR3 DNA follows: TGCAGTGCTAGAGGCCTCGGGACTCACACAGATACGCAGTATTTT.

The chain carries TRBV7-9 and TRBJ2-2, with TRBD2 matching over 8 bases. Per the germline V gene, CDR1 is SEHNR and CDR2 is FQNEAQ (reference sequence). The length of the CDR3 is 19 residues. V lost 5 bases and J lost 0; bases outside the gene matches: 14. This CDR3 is CASSPGTRRPSANTGELFF. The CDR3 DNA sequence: TGTGCCAGCAGCCCCGGGACTAGAAGGCCATCGGCGAACACCGGGGAGCTGTTTTTT.

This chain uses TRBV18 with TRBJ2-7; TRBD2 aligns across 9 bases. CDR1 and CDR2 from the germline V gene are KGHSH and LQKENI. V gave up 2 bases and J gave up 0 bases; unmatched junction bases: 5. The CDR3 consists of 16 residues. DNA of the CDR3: TGTGCCAGCTCACCATATCCAGCGGGAGGCTCCTACGAGCAGTACTTC. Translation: CASSPYPAGGSYEQYF.

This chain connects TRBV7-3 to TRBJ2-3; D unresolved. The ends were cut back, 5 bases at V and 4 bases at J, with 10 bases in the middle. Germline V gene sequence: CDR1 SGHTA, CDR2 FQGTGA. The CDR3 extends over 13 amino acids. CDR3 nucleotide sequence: TGTGCCAGCAGCCGACTTTCTCCAGATACGCAGTATTTT. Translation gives CASSRLSPDTQYF.

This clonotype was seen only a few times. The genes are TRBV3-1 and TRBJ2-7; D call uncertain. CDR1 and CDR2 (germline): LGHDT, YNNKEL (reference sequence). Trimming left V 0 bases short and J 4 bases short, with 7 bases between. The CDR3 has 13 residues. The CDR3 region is CASSQDSRYEQYF. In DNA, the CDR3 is TGTGCCAGCAGCCAAGATTCTCGGTACGAGCAGTACTTC.

CDR3 loop: CASSSATSGYNEQFF. CDR3 in DNA: TGTGCCAGCAGCTCGGCGACTAGCGGATACAATGAGCAGTTCTTC. The V and J genes are TRBV6-5 and TRBJ2-1; 9 nucleotides match TRBD2. Germline V gene data show CDR1 as MNHEY and CDR2 as SVGAGI. CDR3 length equals 15 residues. Trimming at V came to 6 bases and at J to 4 bases, leaving 7 bases not matched to a gene.

CDR3 region: CASSSTGYEQYF. CDR3 nucleotides: TGTGCCAGCAGCTCCACAGGCTACGAGCAGTACTTC. This chain joins TRBV7-9 and TRBJ2-7; the D gene is possibly TRBD1 (5 bases). The V and J ends lost 4 bases and 3 bases respectively, with 7 bases between them. Germline V gene lookup returns CDR1 SEHNR and CDR2 FQNEAQ (reference sequence). This CDR3 spans 12 amino acids.

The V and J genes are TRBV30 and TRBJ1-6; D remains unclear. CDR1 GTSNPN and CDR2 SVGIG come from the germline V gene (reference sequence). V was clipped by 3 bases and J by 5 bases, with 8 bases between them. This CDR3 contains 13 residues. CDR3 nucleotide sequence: TGTGCCTGGAGAATCGGGGATAATTCACCCCTCCACTTT. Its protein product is CAWRIGDNSPLHF.

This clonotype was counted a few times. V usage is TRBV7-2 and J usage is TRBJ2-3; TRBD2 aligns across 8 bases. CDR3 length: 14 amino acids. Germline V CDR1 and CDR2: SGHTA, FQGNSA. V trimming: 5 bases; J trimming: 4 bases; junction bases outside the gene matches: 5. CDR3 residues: CASSPGLASDTQYF. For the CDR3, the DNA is TGTGCCAGCAGCCCCGGACTAGCCTCAGATACGCAGTATTTT.

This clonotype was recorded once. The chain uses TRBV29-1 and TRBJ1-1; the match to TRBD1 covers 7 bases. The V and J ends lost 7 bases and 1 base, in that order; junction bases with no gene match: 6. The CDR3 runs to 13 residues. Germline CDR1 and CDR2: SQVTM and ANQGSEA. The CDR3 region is CSGIHRGNTEAFF. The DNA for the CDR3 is TGCAGCGGCATACACAGGGGGAACACTGAAGCTTTCTTT. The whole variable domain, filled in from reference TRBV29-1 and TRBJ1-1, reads SAVISQKPSRDICQRGTSLTIQCQVDSQVTMMFWYRQQPGQSLTLIATANQGSEATYESGFVIDKFPISRPNLTFSTLTVSNMSPEDSSIYLCSGIHRGNTEAFFGQGTRLTVV.

Here the CDR3 DNA reads TGTGCCAGAATACCTGGGAGCTCGAATTCACCCCTCCACTTT. Translating gives CARIPGSSNSPLHF. J is TRBJ1-6 and V is TRBV27, with D hard to call. Per the germline V gene, CDR1 is MNHEY and CDR2 is SMNVEV (reference sequence). The length of the CDR3 is 14 residues. Deletions cut 9 bases from V and 7 bases from J, with 16 bases between.